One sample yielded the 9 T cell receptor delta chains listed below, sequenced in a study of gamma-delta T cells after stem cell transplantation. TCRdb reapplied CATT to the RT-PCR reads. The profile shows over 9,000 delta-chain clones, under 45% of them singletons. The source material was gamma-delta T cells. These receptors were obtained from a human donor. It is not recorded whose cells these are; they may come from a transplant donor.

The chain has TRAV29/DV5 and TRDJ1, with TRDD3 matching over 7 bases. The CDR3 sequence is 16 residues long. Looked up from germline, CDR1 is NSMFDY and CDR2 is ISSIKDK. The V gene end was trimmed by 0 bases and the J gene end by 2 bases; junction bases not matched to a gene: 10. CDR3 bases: TGTGCAGCAAGCGCTTTCAGGGGGGATTCGACCGATAAACTCATCTTT. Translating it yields CAASAFRGDSTDKLIF.

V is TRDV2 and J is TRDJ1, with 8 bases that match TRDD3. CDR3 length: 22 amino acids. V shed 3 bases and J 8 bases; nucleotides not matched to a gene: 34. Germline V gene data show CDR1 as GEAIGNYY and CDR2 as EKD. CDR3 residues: CACDATQRTCRTGGTKGTKLIF. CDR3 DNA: TGTGCCTGTGACGCCACACAGAGGACCTGTCGTACTGGGGGGACCAAGGGAACAAAACTCATCTTT.

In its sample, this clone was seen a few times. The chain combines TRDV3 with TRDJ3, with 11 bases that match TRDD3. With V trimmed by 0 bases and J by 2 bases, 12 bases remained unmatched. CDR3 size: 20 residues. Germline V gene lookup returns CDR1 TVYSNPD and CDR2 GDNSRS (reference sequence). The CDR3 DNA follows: TGTGCCTTTAGCCCTAATGGGGGATACGCTGAACCCTGGGACACCCGACAGATGTTTTTC. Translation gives CAFSPNGGYAEPWDTRQMFF.

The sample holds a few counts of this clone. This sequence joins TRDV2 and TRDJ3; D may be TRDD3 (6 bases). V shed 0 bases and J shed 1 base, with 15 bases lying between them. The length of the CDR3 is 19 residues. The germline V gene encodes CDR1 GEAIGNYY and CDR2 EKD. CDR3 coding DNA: TGTGCCTGTGACACCGGGGATCCTTTTTTTTCCTGGGACACCCGACAGATGTTTTTC. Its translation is CACDTGDPFFSWDTRQMFF.

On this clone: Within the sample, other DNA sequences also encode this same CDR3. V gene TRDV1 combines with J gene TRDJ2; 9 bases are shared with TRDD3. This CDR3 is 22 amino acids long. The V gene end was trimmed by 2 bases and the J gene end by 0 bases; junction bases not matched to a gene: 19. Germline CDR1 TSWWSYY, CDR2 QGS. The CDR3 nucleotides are TGTGCTCTTGGGGAAAGAGACGTCCCCTTCTGGGGGATCCCAACTTTGACAGCACAACTCTTCTTT. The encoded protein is CALGERDVPFWGIPTLTAQLFF.

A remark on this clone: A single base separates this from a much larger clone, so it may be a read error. The DNA for the CDR3 is TGTGCCTGTGACACCGACAGGCGACCTAGCCAATTGGGATCGGGATACGAGTACACCGATAGACTCATCTTT. Its translation: CACDTDRRPSQLGSGYEYTDRLIF. The V gene is TRDV2, the J gene TRDJ1; 8 bases are a match to TRDD3. Germline lookup yields CDR1 GEAIGNYY and CDR2 EKD. The CDR3 runs 24 residues.

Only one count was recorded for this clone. CDR3 sequence (DNA): TGTGCCTCGACAACTCCGAAGCTGAGTAAGGAACGAACTGGGGGATACAGCACCGATAAACTCATCTTT. It is translated as CASTTPKLSKERTGGYSTDKLIF. This chain uses TRDV3 with TRDJ1; 12 bases align to TRDD3. Trimming cost V 4 bases and J 1 base; bases outside gene matches: 31. Per germline, CDR1 TVYSNPD and CDR2 GDNSRS (reference sequence). The CDR3 sequence is 23 residues long.

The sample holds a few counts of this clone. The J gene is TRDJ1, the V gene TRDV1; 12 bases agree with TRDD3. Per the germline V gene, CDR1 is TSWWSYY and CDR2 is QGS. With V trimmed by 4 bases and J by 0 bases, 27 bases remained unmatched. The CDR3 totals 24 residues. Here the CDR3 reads CALGGQFSTPVLGDTRPYTDKLIF. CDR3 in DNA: TGTGCTCTTGGGGGGCAATTCTCCACTCCAGTACTGGGGGATACCCGACCTTACACCGATAAACTCATCTTT.

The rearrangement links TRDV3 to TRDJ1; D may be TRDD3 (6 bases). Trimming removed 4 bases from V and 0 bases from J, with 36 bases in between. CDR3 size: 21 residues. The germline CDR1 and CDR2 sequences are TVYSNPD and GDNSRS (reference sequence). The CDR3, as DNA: TGTGCCTCAAAGGGCTCCTCTCTCCTTCTTACTGGGCCCAAGTACACCGATAAACTCATCTTT. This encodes CASKGSSLLLTGPKYTDKLIF.